The present T cell receptor (beta chain) was sequenced within a study of blood T cell repertoires in COVID-19. As for the study in general: Samples taken during acute and convalescent COVID-19 were collected in the United States, Italy and Spain. T cells, B-cell-depleted T cells, or PBMCs supplied cDNA or gDNA.

As processed by the authors: Estimation of nucleated cell counts was performed using reference gene primer amplification. The repertoire was sequenced with immunoSEQ multiplex PCR; TCRdb's copy has only in-frame clones and lacks some. The V and J calls and clone size were taken over from that table, and D and trimming were inferred from the DNA. The table lists some 180,000 clones, around 89% of them singletons, with 0.62% in the top ten. Germline V gene lookup returns CDR1 MDHEN and CDR2 SYDVKM. This CDR3 contains 14 residues. V lost 5 bases and J lost 2; bases outside the gene matches: 3. The clonotype comes from a man aged 45-60 years with acute or convalescent COVID-19. Input material: peripheral blood. The rearrangement joins TRBV28 to TRBJ1-5; 7 positions match TRBD1. The CDR3 region has the DNA TGTGCCAGCAGTCAAGACAGGGGCAATCAGCCCCAGCATTTT. This encodes CASSQDRGNQPQHF.